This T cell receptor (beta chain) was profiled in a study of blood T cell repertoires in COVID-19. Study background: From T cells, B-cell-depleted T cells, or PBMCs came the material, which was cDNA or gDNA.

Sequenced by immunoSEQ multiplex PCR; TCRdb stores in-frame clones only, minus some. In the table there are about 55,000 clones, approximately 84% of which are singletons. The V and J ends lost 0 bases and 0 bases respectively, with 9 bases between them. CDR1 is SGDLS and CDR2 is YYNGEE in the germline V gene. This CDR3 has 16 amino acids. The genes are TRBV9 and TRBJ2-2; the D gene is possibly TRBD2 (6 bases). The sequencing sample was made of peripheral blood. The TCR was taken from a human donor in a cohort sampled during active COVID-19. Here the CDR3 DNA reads TGTGCCAGCAGCGTAGACCCGGGGGCGAACACCGGGGAGCTGTTTTTT. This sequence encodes CASSVDPGANTGELFF.